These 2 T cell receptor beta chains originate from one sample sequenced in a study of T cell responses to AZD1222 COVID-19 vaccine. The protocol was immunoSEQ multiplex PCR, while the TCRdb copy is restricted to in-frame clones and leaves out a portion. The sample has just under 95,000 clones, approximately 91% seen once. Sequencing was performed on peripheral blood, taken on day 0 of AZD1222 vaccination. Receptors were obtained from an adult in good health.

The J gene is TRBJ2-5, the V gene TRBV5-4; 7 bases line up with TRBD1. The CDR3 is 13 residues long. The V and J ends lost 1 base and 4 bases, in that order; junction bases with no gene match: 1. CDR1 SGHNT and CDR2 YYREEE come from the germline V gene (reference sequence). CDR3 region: CASSLSGGETQYF. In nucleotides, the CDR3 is TGTGCCAGCAGCTTGTCAGGGGGAGAGACCCAGTACTTC.

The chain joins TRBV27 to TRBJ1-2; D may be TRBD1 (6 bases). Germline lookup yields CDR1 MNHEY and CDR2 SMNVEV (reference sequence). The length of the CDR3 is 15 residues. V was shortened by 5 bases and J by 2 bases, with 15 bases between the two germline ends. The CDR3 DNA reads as TGTGCCAGCAGTCCTAGGGGGGGCCTAAACTATGGCTACACCTTC. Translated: CASSPRGGLNYGYTF.